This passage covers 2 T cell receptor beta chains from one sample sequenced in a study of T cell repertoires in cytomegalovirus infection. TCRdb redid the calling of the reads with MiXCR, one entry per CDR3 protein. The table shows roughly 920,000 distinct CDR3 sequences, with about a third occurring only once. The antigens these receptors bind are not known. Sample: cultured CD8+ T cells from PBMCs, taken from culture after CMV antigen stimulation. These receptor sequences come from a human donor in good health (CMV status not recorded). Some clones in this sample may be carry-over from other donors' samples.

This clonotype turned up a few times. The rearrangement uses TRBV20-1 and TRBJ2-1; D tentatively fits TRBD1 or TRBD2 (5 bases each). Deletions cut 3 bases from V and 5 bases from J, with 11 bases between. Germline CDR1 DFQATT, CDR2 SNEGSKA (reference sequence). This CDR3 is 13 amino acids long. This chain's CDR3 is CSARGDENNEQFF. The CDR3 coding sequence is TGCAGTGCTAGGGGGGACGAAAACAATGAGCAGTTCTTC.

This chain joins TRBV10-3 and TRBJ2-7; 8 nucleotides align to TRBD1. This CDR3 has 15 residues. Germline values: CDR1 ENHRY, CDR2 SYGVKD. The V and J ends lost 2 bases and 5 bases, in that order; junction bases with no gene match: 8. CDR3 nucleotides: TGTGCCATCAGTGAGGAACAGGGGGGCGGACACGAGCAGTACGTC. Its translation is CAISEEQGGGHEQYV.